These 7 T cell receptor beta chains came from one sample sequenced in a study of blood T cell repertoires in COVID-19. Clones were read by immunoSEQ multiplex PCR, and TCRdb kept only the in-frame ones, dropping some. Of about 29,000 clones detected, roughly nine tenths appear once; the ten largest clones hold around 9.9%. What was sequenced was peripheral blood. These receptor sequences come from a human donor in a cohort sampled during active COVID-19.

Here the CDR3 DNA reads TGTGCCAGTAGTAACCTTGCTGGTACAGGAACCACAGATACGCAGTATTTT. Protein: CASSNLAGTGTTDTQYF. The rearrangement links TRBV19 to TRBJ2-3; D is possibly TRBD1 (5 bases). Trimming removed 4 bases at V and 2 bases at J, with 19 bases between. CDR1 is LNHDA and CDR2 is SQIVND in the germline V gene (reference sequence). The CDR3 covers 17 residues.

There are a few counts of this clone. The germline gene is not matched at one end of the junction; a read error may be the cause. J is TRBJ2-4 and V is TRBV2; D might be TRBD1 or TRBD2, each matching 6 bases. The CDR3 extends over 16 amino acids. Looked up from germline, CDR1 is SNHLY and CDR2 is FYNNEI. The DNA for the CDR3 is TGTGCCAGCAGGGAAGGGGGACTCATAGCCAAAAACATTCAGTACTTC. This gives the protein CASREGGLIAKNIQYF. Variable domain in full (rest from reference TRBV2 and TRBJ2-4): EPEVTQTPSHQVTQMGQEVILRCVPISNHLYFYWYRQILGQKVEFLVSFYNNEISEKSEIFDDQFSVERPDGSNFTLKIRSTKLEDSAMYFCASREGGLIAKNIQYFGAGTRLSVL.

The chain joins TRBV5-1 to TRBJ2-7; 9 positions match TRBD2. Germline CDR1 SGHRS, CDR2 YFSETQ. This CDR3 comprises 14 residues. With 3 bases clipped from V and 2 bases from J, the junction kept 3 bases outside the gene matches. The CDR3: CASSSGLATYEQYF. The CDR3 region has the DNA TGCGCCAGCAGCTCGGGACTAGCTACCTACGAGCAGTACTTC.

This rearrangement joins TRBV7-9 to TRBJ2-4; TRBD2 agrees at 7 bases. The CDR3 is 17 residues long. Unmatched junction bases numbered 10, after V lost 5 bases and J lost 0 bases. CDR1 and CDR2 (germline): SEHNR, FQNEAQ (reference sequence). CDR3 DNA: TGTGCCAGCAGCCCCCCGGCGGGAGCCGTAGCCAAAAACATTCAGTACTTC. This codes for CASSPPAGAVAKNIQYF.

Comment on this clone: An end of the junction does not agree with germline; a read error may underlie this. The rearrangement joins TRBV5-1 to TRBJ2-1, with TRBD2 matching over 9 bases. Germline assignment: CDR1 SGHRS and CDR2 YFSETQ. The CDR3 is made up of 15 amino acids. CDR3 sequence (DNA): TGCGCCAGCAACTTGTCTAGCGGGGTAACGAATGAGCAGTTCTTC. Its protein is CASNLSSGVTNEQFF.

This chain joins TRBV28 and TRBJ2-7, with 7 bases lining up with TRBD2. The trim removed 6 bases at V and 3 bases at J, leaving 11 bases unmatched. The CDR3 has 15 amino acids. Germline-derived CDR1 and CDR2 are MDHEN and SYDVKM. The CDR3 sequence: CASRKFGGGDYEQYF. The CDR3 nucleotides are TGTGCCAGCAGGAAGTTCGGGGGAGGGGACTACGAGCAGTACTTC. Variable domain in full (rest from reference TRBV28 and TRBJ2-7): DVKVTQSSRYLVKRTGEKVFLECVQDMDHENMFWYRQDPGLGLRLIYFSYDVKMKEKGDIPEGYSVSREKKERFSLILESASTNQTSMYLCASRKFGGGDYEQYFGPGTRLTVT.

The V gene is TRBV24-1, the J gene TRBJ2-7; 10 bases align to TRBD1. There are 13 residues in the CDR3. J gave up 4 bases and V 9 bases, and 5 bases lay outside the gene matches. The germline CDR1 and CDR2 sequences are KGHDR and SFDVKD. The CDR3 nucleotides read TGTGCCACCGGGACAGGGGCCGGTTACGAGCAGTACTTC. This codes for CATGTGAGYEQYF.